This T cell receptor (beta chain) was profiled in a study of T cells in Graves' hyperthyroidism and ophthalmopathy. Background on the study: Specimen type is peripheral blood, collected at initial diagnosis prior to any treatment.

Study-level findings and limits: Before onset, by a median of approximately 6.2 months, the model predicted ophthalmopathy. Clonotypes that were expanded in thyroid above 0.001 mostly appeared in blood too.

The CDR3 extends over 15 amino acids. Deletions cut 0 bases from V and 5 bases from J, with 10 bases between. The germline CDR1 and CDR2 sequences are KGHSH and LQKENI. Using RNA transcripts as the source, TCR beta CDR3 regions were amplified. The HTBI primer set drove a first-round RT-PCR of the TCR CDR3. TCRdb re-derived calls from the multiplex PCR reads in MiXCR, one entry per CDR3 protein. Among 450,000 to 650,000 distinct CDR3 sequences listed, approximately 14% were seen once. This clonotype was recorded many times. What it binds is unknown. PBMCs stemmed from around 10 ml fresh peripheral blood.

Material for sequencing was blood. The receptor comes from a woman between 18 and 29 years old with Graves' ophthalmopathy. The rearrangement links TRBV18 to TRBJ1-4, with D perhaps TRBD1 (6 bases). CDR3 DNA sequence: TGTGCCAGCTCACCACCAGGGACAAACAATGAAAAACTGTTTTTT. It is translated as CASSPPGTNNEKLFF.